Each of the 21 T cell receptor beta chains below was sequenced from the same sample in a study of T cell repertoires in cytomegalovirus infection. These receptors lack a known antigen. TCRdb fed the reads into MiXCR, producing one record per CDR3 protein. The repertoire holds under 150,000 distinct CDR3 sequences, with about 33% as singletons. Sequenced here: CD8+ T cells from cultured PBMCs, sampled from culture after CMV antigen stimulation. The origin of the receptors is a human donor in good health (CMV status not recorded). Some clones in this sample may be carry-over from other donors' samples.

This clonotype was counted at least ten times. This chain uses TRBV7-2 with TRBJ2-3, with 8 bases aligning to TRBD2. Trimming at V came to 3 bases and at J to 2 bases, leaving 7 bases not matched to a gene. The CDR3 spans 16 residues. The V gene's germline CDR1 is SGHTA and CDR2 FQGNSA. The CDR3 protein is CASSFYRGGHTDTQYF. CDR3 sequence (DNA): TGTGCCAGCAGCTTCTATCGCGGGGGGCACACAGATACGCAGTATTTT.

This clonotype was seen repeatedly, ten times or more. The chain links TRBV11-2 to TRBJ2-5; TRBD2 is a possible D gene (6 bases). This CDR3 spans 14 amino acids. V gave up 5 bases and J gave up 5 bases, with 15 bases separating them. Germline V gene sequence: CDR1 SGHAT, CDR2 FQNNGV. CDR3 sequence reads: CASSPPGGRETQYF. The CDR3 DNA sequence: TGTGCCAGCAGCCCACCTGGGGGGAGGGAGACCCAGTACTTC.

There are a few counts of this clonotype. The J gene is TRBJ2-3, the V gene TRBV3-1; D is perhaps TRBD1 or TRBD2 (5 bases each). Germline CDR1 is LGHDT and CDR2 is YNNKEL (reference sequence). CDR3 length: 15 residues. Trimming left V 5 bases short and J 2 bases short, with 14 bases between. The CDR3 loop reads CASSSNGANTDTQYF. The CDR3 DNA sequence: TGTGCCAGCAGCTCTAACGGGGCTAACACAGATACGCAGTATTTT.

This clonotype was found many times. The V and J genes are TRBV7-9 and TRBJ2-1, with D tentatively TRBD2 (5 bases). Germline CDR1 and CDR2: SEHNR and FQNEAQ (reference sequence). The CDR3 runs to 15 residues. V was trimmed by 2 bases and J by 4 bases, leaving 12 bases between them. DNA for the CDR3: TGTGCCAGCAGCTTAAGAGGGCTAGCATACAATGAGCAGTTCTTC. Protein product: CASSLRGLAYNEQFF.

The chain uses TRBV20-1 and TRBJ1-1; D perhaps matches TRBD1 (5 bases). The length of the CDR3 is 15 residues. V lost 1 base to trimming and J lost 5 bases, with 17 bases between them. In germline, CDR1 is DFQATT, CDR2 SNEGSKA (reference sequence). CDR3 coding DNA: TGCAGTGCTAGAGCCCTCGGGGGGAGGGAGACTGAAGCTTTCTTT. Translation gives CSARALGGRETEAFF.

Here the CDR3 reads CASSMERERANTEAFF. CDR3 nucleotides: TGTGCCAGCAGCATGGAGCGTGAGAGGGCGAACACTGAAGCTTTCTTT. V gene TRBV9 combines with J gene TRBJ1-1, with D unresolved. The CDR3 covers 16 residues. The V gene's germline CDR1 is SGDLS and CDR2 YYNGEE. Trimming stripped 4 bases from V and 1 base from J, with 17 bases between.

This clonotype has only a few counts. The chain uses TRBV29-1 and TRBJ2-7; 10 bases map to TRBD1. With V trimmed by 0 bases and J by 7 bases, 3 bases remained unmatched. This CDR3 is 13 amino acids long. Germline CDR1 reads SQVTM; CDR2 reads ANQGSEA. CDR3 region: CSVEEGQGREQYF. CDR3 coding DNA: TGCAGCGTTGAAGAGGGACAGGGGAGGGAGCAGTACTTC.

The rearrangement joins TRBV5-1 to TRBJ1-4; 7 nucleotides line up with TRBD1. CDR1 and CDR2 from the germline V gene are SGHRS and YFSETQ. Unmatched junction bases numbered 0, after V lost 0 bases and J lost 7 bases. The CDR3 extends over 13 amino acids. CDR3 nucleotide sequence: TGCGCCAGCAGCTTGGCAGGGGGTGAAAAACTGTTTTTT. Its translation is CASSLAGGEKLFF.

This clonotype has only a few counts. The chain couples TRBV2 to TRBJ2-7; D may be TRBD1 or TRBD2 (5 bases each). Looked up from germline, CDR1 is SNHLY and CDR2 is FYNNEI. V lost 3 bases, J lost 6 bases, and 12 bases lay in between. This CDR3 spans 13 amino acids. The CDR3 DNA sequence: TGTGCCAGCAGTGAGGTGCAGGGAGCCGAGCAGTACTTC. Translation: CASSEVQGAEQYF.

The gene calls are TRBV6-6 and TRBJ2-5; no firm D call. This CDR3 is built from 13 residues. The germline V gene encodes CDR1 MNHNY and CDR2 SVGAGI (reference sequence). The V gene lost 6 bases and the J gene lost 5 bases, with 13 bases spanning the gap. In DNA, the CDR3 is TGTGCCAGCAGCCTTTCGGCAGTGGAGACCCAGTACTTC. Translating gives CASSLSAVETQYF.

This sequence joins TRBV23-1 and TRBJ2-1; D may be TRBD2 (6 bases). TRBV23-1 falls under the ORF class, with uncertain function. CDR3 length: 18 residues. Trimming pared 4 bases from V and 0 bases from J, leaving 19 bases between. Written as DNA, the CDR3 is TGCGCCAGCAGTCCTTGGCTAGCGTCTAAGGACTCCTACAATGAGCAGTTCTTC. Encoded protein: CASSPWLASKDSYNEQFF.

The rearrangement uses TRBV7-9 and TRBJ2-5; perhaps TRBD1 as D (6 bases). Germline V gene lookup returns CDR1 SEHNR and CDR2 FQNEAQ (reference sequence). The germline V and J ends were trimmed by 5 bases and 1 base, with 17 bases remaining between them. The length of the CDR3 is 16 residues. CDR3 protein: CASSPRQATPQETQYF. The CDR3 coding sequence is TGTGCCAGCAGCCCCCGACAGGCAACACCCCAAGAGACCCAGTACTTC.

This clonotype appeared many times. The J gene is TRBJ2-7, the V gene TRBV12-3 or TRBV12-4; D gene unclear. V was clipped by 2 bases and J by 3 bases, with 11 bases between them. The CDR3 extends over 14 amino acids. Written as DNA, the CDR3 is TGTGCCAGCAGTTTATTCAGGAGTTACTACGAGCAGTACTTC. Translating gives CASSLFRSYYEQYF.

The chain carries TRBV6-1 and TRBJ1-4; D is ambiguous. The V gene's germline CDR1 is MNHNS and CDR2 SASEGT. V was shortened by 3 bases and J by 7 bases, with 12 bases between the two germline ends. CDR3 length: 14 amino acids. The CDR3 is CASSEDAPSEKLFF. CDR3 nucleotides: TGTGCCAGCAGTGAGGACGCGCCTAGTGAAAAACTGTTTTTT.

This clonotype was seen many times. The chain employs TRBV7-8 and TRBJ1-4, with no clear D. V dropped 1 base and J dropped 8 bases, with 17 bases sitting between them. The CDR3 loop spans 16 amino acids. In germline, CDR1 is SGHVS, CDR2 FQNEAQ. The CDR3 DNA follows: TGTGCCAGCAGCTTAGAAGTTTGGGGAAATCTAGAAAAACTGTTTTTT. Protein sequence: CASSLEVWGNLEKLFF.

The table lists this clonotype with a few counts. V gene TRBV7-2 combines with J gene TRBJ1-1; TRBD1 is a possible D gene (5 bases). V was cut by 4 bases and J by 1 base, with 10 bases left in between. This CDR3 spans 14 amino acids. CDR1 SGHTA and CDR2 FQGNSA come from the germline V gene. The CDR3 sequence is CASSSWDGNTEAFF. As DNA, the CDR3 is TGTGCCAGCAGCTCTTGGGACGGGAACACTGAAGCTTTCTTT.

There are a few counts of this clonotype. This chain links TRBV11-1 with TRBJ1-1, with unresolved D. The germline V gene encodes CDR1 SGHAT and CDR2 FQDESV (reference sequence). The CDR3 contains 13 residues. V was trimmed by 8 bases and J by 2 bases, leaving 12 bases between them. In nucleotides, the CDR3 is TGTGCCAGCGGTTGGGGAGGAAACACTGAAGCTTTCTTT. Protein product: CASGWGGNTEAFF.

The chain links TRBV4-2 to TRBJ2-7; D call uncertain. This CDR3 contains 15 residues. CDR1 is LGHNA and CDR2 is YNFKEQ in the germline V gene. Between the trimmed V and J ends, which lost 0 bases and 5 bases, there was a span of 14 bases. The CDR3 protein is CASSQESGTWDEQYF. The DNA for the CDR3 is TGTGCCAGCAGCCAAGAGTCGGGCACCTGGGACGAGCAGTACTTC.

This clonotype appeared many times. The gene calls are TRBV19 and TRBJ2-2; no clear D gene. The CDR3 totals 12 residues. With 1 base removed from V and 7 bases from J, the gap between germline ends came to 4 bases. Germline V gene sequence: CDR1 LNHDA, CDR2 SQIVND (reference sequence). CDR3 in amino acids: CASSIGNGELFF. The CDR3, as DNA: TGTGCCAGTAGTATAGGGAACGGGGAGCTGTTTTTT.

This clonotype was seen more than once but under ten times. The gene calls are TRBV5-5 and TRBJ1-5, with D tentatively TRBD1 (5 bases). V lost 4 bases and J 0 bases, leaving 17 bases between the germline ends. This CDR3 has 17 amino acids. Germline V gene data show CDR1 as SGHKS and CDR2 as YYEKEE (reference sequence). Here the CDR3 reads CASSERQTEYSNQPQHF. CDR3 DNA: TGTGCCAGCAGCGAGCGCCAGACAGAGTATAGCAATCAGCCCCAGCATTTT.

The gene calls are TRBV11-2 and TRBJ1-3, with TRBD1 as a possible D gene (5 bases). The CDR3 runs 16 residues. Germline V lookup: CDR1 SGHAT, CDR2 FQNNGV. The germline V and J ends were trimmed by 3 bases and 0 bases, with 12 bases remaining between them. The CDR3 DNA sequence: TGTGCCAGCAGCTTCGGGACCAACGACTCTGGAAACACCATATATTTT. Encoded protein: CASSFGTNDSGNTIYF.